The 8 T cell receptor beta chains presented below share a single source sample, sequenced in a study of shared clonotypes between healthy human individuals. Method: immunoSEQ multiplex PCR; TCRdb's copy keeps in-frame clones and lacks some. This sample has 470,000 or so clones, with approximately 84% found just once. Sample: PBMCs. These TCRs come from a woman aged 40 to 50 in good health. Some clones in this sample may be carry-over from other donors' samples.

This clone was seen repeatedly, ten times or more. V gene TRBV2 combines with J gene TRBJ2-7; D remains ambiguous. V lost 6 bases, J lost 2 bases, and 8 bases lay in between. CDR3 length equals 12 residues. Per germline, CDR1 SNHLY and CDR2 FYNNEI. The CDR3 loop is CASRADTYEQYF. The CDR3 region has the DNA TGTGCCAGCAGGGCAGATACCTACGAGCAGTACTTC.

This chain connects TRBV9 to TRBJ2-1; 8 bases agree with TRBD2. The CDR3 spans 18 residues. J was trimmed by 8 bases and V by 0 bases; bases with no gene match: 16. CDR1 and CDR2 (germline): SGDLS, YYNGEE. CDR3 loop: CASSVALSGASGSDEQFF. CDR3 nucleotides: TGTGCCAGCAGCGTAGCACTTAGCGGGGCCTCCGGGTCGGATGAGCAGTTCTTC. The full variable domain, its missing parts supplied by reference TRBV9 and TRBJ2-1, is DSGVTQTPKHLITATGQRVTLRCSPRSGDLSVYWYQQSLDQGLQFLIQYYNGEERAKGNILERFSAQQFPDLHSELNLSSLELGDSALYFCASSVALSGASGSDEQFFGPGTRLTVL.

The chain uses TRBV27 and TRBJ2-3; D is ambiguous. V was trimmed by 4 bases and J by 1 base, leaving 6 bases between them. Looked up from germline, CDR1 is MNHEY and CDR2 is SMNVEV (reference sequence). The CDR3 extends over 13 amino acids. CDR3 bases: TGTGCCAGCAGTTCGTCGGGCACAGATACGCAGTATTTT. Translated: CASSSSGTDTQYF.

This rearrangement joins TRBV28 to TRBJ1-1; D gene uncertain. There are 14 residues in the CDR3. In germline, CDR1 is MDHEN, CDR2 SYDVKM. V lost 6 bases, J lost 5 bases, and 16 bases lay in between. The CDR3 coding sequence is TGTGCCAGCAGCTCCCTGTCTGCTCGGACTGAAGCTTTCTTT. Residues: CASSSLSARTEAFF.

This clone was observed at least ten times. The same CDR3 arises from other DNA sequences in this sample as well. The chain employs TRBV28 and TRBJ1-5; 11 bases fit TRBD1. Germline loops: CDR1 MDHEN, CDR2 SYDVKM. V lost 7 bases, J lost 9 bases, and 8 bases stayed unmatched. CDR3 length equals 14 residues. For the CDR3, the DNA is TGTGCCAGCACCGCGGGGACAGGGGGATTGCCCCAGCATTTT. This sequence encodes CASTAGTGGLPQHF.

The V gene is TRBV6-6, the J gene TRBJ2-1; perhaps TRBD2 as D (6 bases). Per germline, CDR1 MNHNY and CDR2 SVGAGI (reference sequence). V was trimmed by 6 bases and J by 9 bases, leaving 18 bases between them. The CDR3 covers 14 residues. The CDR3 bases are TGTGCCAGCAGCCGTACTTCTAGCGTGGCTGAGCAGTTCTTC. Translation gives CASSRTSSVAEQFF.

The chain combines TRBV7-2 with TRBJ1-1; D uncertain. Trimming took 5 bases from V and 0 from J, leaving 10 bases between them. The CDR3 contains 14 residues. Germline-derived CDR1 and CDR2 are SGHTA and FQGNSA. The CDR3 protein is CASSTGFMNTEAFF. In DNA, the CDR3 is TGTGCCAGCAGCACGGGGTTCATGAACACTGAAGCTTTCTTT.

The DNA for the CDR3 is TGTGCCTGGAGCGAACTAGAGCGGGAGGTCCCCTACGAGCAGTACTTC. This encodes CAWSELEREVPYEQYF. The chain couples TRBV30 to TRBJ2-7; 9 positions match TRBD2. CDR3 length equals 16 residues. V lost 3 bases and J lost 2; bases outside the gene matches: 11. Germline CDR1 is GTSNPN and CDR2 is SVGIG (reference sequence).